One TCR beta chain is described in this entry. Its specificity is not known. TCRdb reprocessed the 5' RACE reads via MiXCR and lists one record per CDR3 protein. The sample shows 450,000 or so distinct CDR3 sequences, 20% to 30% of them seen only once. The sample is drawn from a study of T-cell memory formation after mild COVID-19. Study-wide results and caveats: A balance of CD4 and CD8 characterized clones contracting day 15 to 85, whereas later expanders leaned CD4+.

V trimming: 9 bases; J trimming: 2 bases; junction bases outside the gene matches: 6. The germline CDR1 and CDR2 sequences are KGHDR and SFDVKD. The CDR3 contains 15 residues. The sequence derives from an adult woman who had mild COVID-19 (a few samples of this study predate the infection). Cell type and time point are not known. Material for sequencing was PBMCs or a T cell subset sorted from them (not recorded which). The chain employs TRBV24-1 and TRBJ1-5; 10 bases are a match to TRBD1. DNA for the CDR3: TGTGCCACCGTGGGGACAGGGGAGGGCAATCAGCCCCAGCATTTT. The encoded protein is CATVGTGEGNQPQHF.